The 20 T cell receptor beta chains below come from one sample, sequenced in a study of spatial heterogeneity in lung cancer. Indicated time point: sample taken at primary tumor resection. TCRdb re-called the 5' RACE reads through MiXCR, storing one row per CDR3 protein. The repertoire includes about 23,000 distinct CDR3 sequences, approximately 3% of them detected once, and more than 25% sits in the top ten. The source material was PBMCs, sampled at surgery. The receptors were gathered from a female donor with early-stage non-small cell lung cancer.

Many counts were recorded for this clonotype. V gene TRBV6-4 combines with J gene TRBJ2-6, with D uncertain. Germline V lookup: CDR1 MRHNA, CDR2 SNTAGT. CDR3 length equals 16 residues. Trimming left V 4 bases short and J 0 bases short, with 10 bases between. CDR3: CASSATGSSGANVLTF. In nucleotides, the CDR3 is TGTGCCAGCAGTGCGACGGGTTCCTCTGGGGCCAACGTCCTGACTTTC.

This clonotype showed up many times. This chain uses TRBV20-1 with TRBJ2-3; 10 bases match TRBD2. Germline lookup yields CDR1 DFQATT and CDR2 SNEGSKA (reference sequence). The ends lost 5 bases at V and 2 bases at J; junction bases unmatched: 4. The CDR3 is made up of 14 amino acids. The CDR3 reads CSAGLAVPTDTQYF. CDR3 coding DNA: TGCAGTGCTGGACTAGCGGTCCCCACAGATACGCAGTATTTT.

This rearrangement joins TRBV12-3 or TRBV12-4 to TRBJ2-6; tentative D call: TRBD2 (5 bases). This CDR3 is 17 amino acids long. The V and J ends lost 5 bases and 1 base respectively, with 15 bases between them. This CDR3 is CASSIRSGVSGANVLTF. For the CDR3, the DNA is TGTGCCAGCAGTATACGATCCGGGGTGTCTGGGGCCAACGTCCTGACTTTC.

In its sample, this clonotype was seen many times. The chain joins TRBV4-1 to TRBJ2-7; the D is unclear. This CDR3 contains 15 residues. Germline assignment: CDR1 MGHRA and CDR2 YSYEKL. V lost 0 bases, J lost 3 bases, and 12 bases lay in between. CDR3 protein: CASSQEGKGNYEQYF. CDR3 in DNA: TGCGCCAGCAGCCAAGAGGGTAAAGGGAACTACGAGCAGTACTTC.

This clonotype occurred many times. This rearrangement joins TRBV2 to TRBJ2-3; D perhaps matches TRBD2 (5 bases). Germline V gene lookup returns CDR1 SNHLY and CDR2 FYNNEI. Trimming stripped 9 bases from V and 3 bases from J, with 22 bases between. This CDR3 region has 16 residues. The chain's CDR3 is CASKQSSGERTDTQYF. The CDR3 bases are TGTGCCAGTAAGCAGAGTTCTGGGGAGAGAACAGATACGCAGTATTTT.

The chain combines TRBV27 with TRBJ2-1, with unresolved D. Looked up from germline, CDR1 is MNHEY and CDR2 is SMNVEV (reference sequence). The V end was cut by 4 bases, the J end by 0 bases, with 7 bases between. The CDR3 has 14 amino acids. The CDR3 DNA reads TGTGCCAGCAGTTCCCAGAGCTCCTACAATGAGCAGTTCTTC. Translating it yields CASSSQSSYNEQFF.

This clonotype appeared many times. The chain uses TRBV5-1 and TRBJ1-6; D is perhaps TRBD1 (5 bases). The CDR3 runs to 14 residues. The germline V gene encodes CDR1 SGHRS and CDR2 YFSETQ. V was trimmed by 4 bases and J by 7 bases, leaving 12 bases between them. Here the CDR3 DNA reads TGCGCCAGCAGCCAGGGACGGATCAATTCACCCCTCCACTTT. It codes for CASSQGRINSPLHF.

This clonotype has ten or more counts. The rearrangement links TRBV29-1 to TRBJ2-7; 10 positions agree with TRBD2. V lost 2 bases, J lost 2 bases, and 6 bases stayed unmatched. CDR1 is SQVTM, CDR2 ANQGSEA, per germline. The CDR3 is 15 amino acids. The DNA for the CDR3 is TGCAGCGTTGAACTAGCGGGAGAAAAAGCCTACGAGCAGTACTTC. Encoded protein: CSVELAGEKAYEQYF.

This clonotype was seen repeatedly, ten times or more. The V gene is TRBV12-3 or TRBV12-4, the J gene TRBJ2-7; D is uncertain. CDR3 size: 13 residues. Trimming pared 10 bases from V and 0 bases from J, leaving 13 bases between. CDR3 residues: CATQNMSSYEQYF. The CDR3 region has the DNA TGTGCCACCCAAAATATGAGCTCCTACGAGCAGTACTTC.

Many counts were recorded for this clonotype. The V call is TRBV5-1, the J call TRBJ2-5, with D maybe TRBD1 (6 bases). V shed 3 bases and J shed 3 bases, with 12 bases lying between them. Germline loops: CDR1 SGHRS, CDR2 YFSETQ. This CDR3 is 14 amino acids long. The CDR3 sequence is CASSWGRAEETQYF. The CDR3 DNA follows: TGCGCCAGCAGCTGGGGGCGGGCTGAAGAGACCCAGTACTTC.

This clonotype was seen ten or more times. This chain connects TRBV20-1 to TRBJ2-1; D possibly corresponds to TRBD2 (6 bases). There are 15 residues in the CDR3. The germline V gene has CDR1 DFQATT and CDR2 SNEGSKA (reference sequence). V was clipped by 3 bases and J by 0 bases, with 12 bases between them. The CDR3, as DNA: TGCAGTGCTAGTAAGCTAGCGCACTCCTACAATGAGCAGTTCTTC. Its protein product is CSASKLAHSYNEQFF.

This clonotype showed up many times. This sequence joins TRBV3-1 and TRBJ2-7, with D unclear. V lost 1 base and J 7 bases, leaving 11 bases between the germline ends. Germline V gives CDR1 LGHDT, CDR2 YNNKEL (reference sequence). CDR3 length: 13 residues. CDR3 DNA sequence: TGTGCCAGCAGCCAAGGAATGGGTGGGGAGCAGTACTTC. It yields the protein CASSQGMGGEQYF.

This clonotype has ten or more counts. The V call is TRBV20-1, the J call TRBJ2-2; D tentatively fits TRBD1 or TRBD2 (5 bases each). The V gene's germline CDR1 is DFQATT and CDR2 SNEGSKA (reference sequence). This CDR3 spans 16 amino acids. Trimming took 1 base from V and 0 from J, leaving 12 bases between them. The CDR3 is CSARAPGRANTGELFF. Written as DNA, the CDR3 is TGCAGTGCTAGAGCCCCGGGGCGGGCGAACACCGGGGAGCTGTTTTTT.

The table lists this clonotype with many counts. This chain links TRBV9 with TRBJ2-1, with unresolved D. Deletions cut 0 bases from V and 0 bases from J, with 7 bases between. This CDR3 comprises 15 residues. Germline CDR1 and CDR2: SGDLS and YYNGEE. CDR3 sequence: CASSVEDSSYNEQFF. Here the CDR3 DNA reads TGTGCCAGCAGCGTAGAAGATAGCTCCTACAATGAGCAGTTCTTC.

This clonotype has more than one count but fewer than ten. The rearrangement links TRBV4-1 to TRBJ2-7, with D possibly matching TRBD1 (5 bases). Germline values: CDR1 MGHRA, CDR2 YSYEKL. CDR3 length: 14 amino acids. Trimming left V 4 bases short and J 2 bases short, with 12 bases between. CDR3 sequence reads: CASSPRTITYEQYF. CDR3 DNA sequence: TGCGCCAGCAGCCCACGGACAATCACCTACGAGCAGTACTTC.

The V and J genes are TRBV7-2 and TRBJ1-1; D might be TRBD1 (6 bases). The CDR3 length is 13 residues. Trimming pared 5 bases from V and 7 bases from J, leaving 14 bases between. Germline assignment: CDR1 SGHTA and CDR2 FQGNSA. In DNA form, the CDR3 reads TGTGCCAGCAGCCTGGGACATCTAAATGAAGCTTTCTTT. Its protein product is CASSLGHLNEAFF.

Only a few counts were recorded for this clonotype. The rearrangement uses TRBV7-8 and TRBJ2-7; 7 bases are shared with TRBD2. Germline loops: CDR1 SGHVS, CDR2 FQNEAQ. The CDR3 covers 16 residues. The trim removed 7 bases at V and 2 bases at J, leaving 14 bases unmatched. The CDR3 reads CASILGSGGSAYEQYF. In DNA form, the CDR3 reads TGTGCCAGCATCCTAGGGAGTGGCGGGAGCGCCTACGAGCAGTACTTC.

This clonotype has a count of ten or more. The chain links TRBV7-9 to TRBJ1-5, with D unresolved. CDR1 and CDR2 from the germline V gene are SEHNR and FQNEAQ (reference sequence). This CDR3 spans 14 amino acids. V lost 3 bases to trimming and J lost 3 bases, with 9 bases between them. CDR3 nucleotide sequence: TGTGCCAGCAGCTTTGGCGGTCCCAATCAGCCCCAGCATTTT. This encodes CASSFGGPNQPQHF.

The table lists this clonotype with many counts. The gene calls are TRBV6-5 and TRBJ1-1; weak D call: TRBD1 (5 bases). V was clipped by 4 bases and J by 5 bases, with 14 bases between them. CDR3 length equals 14 residues. Germline CDR1 is MNHEY and CDR2 is SVGAGI. The CDR3 sequence is CASSWGPTGTEAFF. CDR3 sequence (DNA): TGTGCCAGCAGTTGGGGCCCAACGGGGACTGAAGCTTTCTTT.

This clonotype was seen at least ten times. This sequence joins TRBV29-1 and TRBJ2-1, with D possibly TRBD2 on 6 matching bases. The CDR3 consists of 13 residues. The germline CDR1 and CDR2 sequences are SQVTM and ANQGSEA. V shed 7 bases and J shed 1 base, with 11 bases lying between them. Here the CDR3 reads CSGGGDSYNEQFF. CDR3 in DNA: TGCAGCGGCGGCGGGGATTCCTACAATGAGCAGTTCTTC.